The 15 T cell receptor beta chains below come from one sample, sequenced in a study of identical twins (dated by TCRdb to the mid-2010s). Libraries were prepared through 5' RACE. The sequencing machine was an Illumina HiSeq 2000. The public reads were quality trimmed at Q25 with fastp and then assembled into clones with MiXCR by TCRdb, keeping productive beta chains. All rows with the same CDR3 protein become a single entry with the most common DNA and genes. Across this sample there are approximately 620,000 distinct CDR3 sequences, with over 8.5% seen only once. Approximately 0.94% of the sample rests with the top ten. The data were also submitted as part of a second study, on yellow fever vaccine responses in identical twins.

The sample consisted of PBMCs. These receptors came from a woman aged 18-29 years in good health.

The table lists this clonotype with a few counts. The chain couples TRBV18 to TRBJ2-1, with TRBD1 matching 9 bases. This CDR3 region has 17 residues. CDR1 is KGHSH, CDR2 LQKENI, per germline. Germline trimming cut 3 bases from V and 2 bases from J; bases unmatched to any gene: 8. CDR3 bases: TGTGCCAGCTCACCTTTGCCCGGGACAGGGACCTACAATGAGCAGTTCTTC. Translated: CASSPLPGTGTYNEQFF.

This clonotype was observed many times. This chain connects TRBV7-8 to TRBJ2-7; D is perhaps TRBD2 (6 bases). This CDR3 comprises 14 residues. The germline gives CDR1 SGHVS, CDR2 FQNEAQ. V lost 3 bases to trimming and J lost 2 bases, with 11 bases between them. The CDR3 nucleotides read TGTGCCAGCAGCTTGGGGGACTCCACCTACGAGCAGTACTTC. As protein: CASSLGDSTYEQYF.

This clonotype was counted many times. V and J are TRBV4-2 and TRBJ2-3; TRBD2 matches 9 bases. The CDR3 runs 17 residues. Germline trimming cut 0 bases from V and 4 bases from J; bases unmatched to any gene: 8. Germline V CDR1 and CDR2: LGHNA, YNFKEQ. The CDR3 sequence is CASSQDPSGGTADTQYF. CDR3 DNA sequence: TGTGCCAGCAGCCAAGATCCGAGCGGGGGGACCGCAGATACGCAGTATTTT.

Only a few counts were recorded for this clonotype. CDR3 DNA sequence: TGCGCCAGCAGCTTGGCCAGGGGGCCTGAAGAGACCCAGTACTTC. Its protein product is CASSLARGPEETQYF. The chain combines TRBV5-1 with TRBJ2-5, with 8 positions matching TRBD1. V shed 0 bases and J 3 bases; nucleotides not matched to a gene: 4. This CDR3 region has 15 residues. Germline CDR1 reads SGHRS; CDR2 reads YFSETQ.

This clonotype was detected many times. V usage is TRBV4-3 and J usage is TRBJ2-7, with TRBD2 matching over 13 bases. V trimming: 4 bases; J trimming: 2 bases; junction bases outside the gene matches: 2. This CDR3 has 15 amino acids. CDR1 and CDR2 (germline): LGHNA, YSLEER. The CDR3 bases are TGCGCCAGCAGCCCTGGGACTAGCGGGACCTACGAGCAGTACTTC. It yields the protein CASSPGTSGTYEQYF.

This clonotype showed up just a few times. The V gene is TRBV6-2 or TRBV6-3, the J gene TRBJ2-5; D is unresolved. The ends were cut back, 7 bases at V and 5 bases at J, with 5 bases in the middle. The CDR3 sequence is 10 residues long. The germline gives CDR1 MNHEY, CDR2 SVGEGT. The CDR3 loop reads CASTRETQYF. The CDR3 DNA sequence: TGTGCCAGCACAAGGGAGACCCAGTACTTC.

The rearrangement links TRBV2 to TRBJ2-1, with 8 bases identical to TRBD2. The V gene end was trimmed by 7 bases and the J gene end by 3 bases; junction bases not matched to a gene: 2. CDR1 is SNHLY and CDR2 is FYNNEI in the germline V gene. This CDR3 contains 13 residues. In DNA form, the CDR3 reads TGTGCCAGCAATCGGGGGGGCTACAATGAGCAGTTCTTC. The encoded protein is CASNRGGYNEQFF.

This clonotype was picked up a small number of times. The rearrangement links TRBV4-3 to TRBJ2-7, with 8 bases aligning to TRBD2. Germline CDR1 reads LGHNA; CDR2 reads YSLEER. The J segment lost 5 bases and the V segment lost 4 bases, leaving 7 bases of the junction unmatched. The length of the CDR3 is 14 residues. The CDR3 DNA is TGCGCCAGCAGCCCCCGGGAGGGTGGCCACGAGCAGTACTTC. This sequence encodes CASSPREGGHEQYF.

The chain recombines TRBV15 with TRBJ2-1; D not certain. The CDR3 is 12 residues long. Per the germline V gene, CDR1 is LNHNV and CDR2 is YYDKDF (reference sequence). Trimming left V 0 bases short and J 9 bases short, with 6 bases between. The CDR3 protein is CATSRDVLEQFF. DNA of the CDR3: TGTGCCACCAGCAGAGATGTTCTTGAGCAGTTCTTC.

The chain recombines TRBV12-3 or TRBV12-4 with TRBJ2-5; weak D call: TRBD1 (6 bases). V lost 1 base and J lost 5, with 11 bases in between. CDR3 length: 14 amino acids. In DNA, the CDR3 is TGTGCCAGCAGTTTAGGGACAGTAAGGGAGACCCAGTACTTC. This gives the protein CASSLGTVRETQYF.

The table lists this clonotype with many counts. This chain links TRBV20-1 with TRBJ2-5, with D tentatively TRBD1 (6 bases). The germline gives CDR1 DFQATT, CDR2 SNEGSKA (reference sequence). The CDR3 loop spans 14 amino acids. The ends were cut back, 5 bases at V and 5 bases at J, with 18 bases in the middle. In DNA form, the CDR3 reads TGCAGTGCTCAGACAGGCCCTGATTGGGAGACCCAGTACTTC. Translation gives CSAQTGPDWETQYF.

CDR3 amino acids: CASSPRPSGFSTDTQYF. The CDR3 DNA sequence: TGTGCCAGCTCACCACGGCCTAGCGGGTTTAGCACAGATACGCAGTATTTT. J is TRBJ2-3 and V is TRBV18; 8 bases map to TRBD2. V dropped 1 base and J dropped 0; count of bases not matched to a gene: 6. CDR1 KGHSH and CDR2 LQKENI come from the germline V gene. This CDR3 has 17 residues.

This chain joins TRBV6-5 and TRBJ2-7; D remains ambiguous. Trimming pared 2 bases from V and 2 bases from J, leaving 13 bases between. Germline V lookup: CDR1 MNHEY, CDR2 SVGAGI. The CDR3 spans 15 residues. CDR3 region: CASSYVGESTYEQYF. The CDR3 DNA is TGTGCCAGCAGTTACGTTGGAGAGAGTACCTACGAGCAGTACTTC.

This clonotype was observed a handful of times. The chain combines TRBV29-1 with TRBJ2-1, with D unclear. The CDR3 sequence is 12 residues long. CDR1 and CDR2 (germline): SQVTM, ANQGSEA. V lost 2 bases, J lost 8 bases, and 10 bases lay in between. CDR3 coding DNA: TGCAGCGTTGAACCTTTTGGGGATGAGCAGTTCTTC. Its protein product is CSVEPFGDEQFF.

This clonotype was observed a few times. The chain recombines TRBV6-2 or TRBV6-3 with TRBJ2-1, with 12 bases fitting TRBD2. The J segment lost 4 bases and the V segment lost 6 bases, leaving 16 bases of the junction unmatched. The CDR3 covers 19 residues. CDR1 and CDR2 from the germline V gene are MNHEY and SVGEGT. CDR3: CASRRLAGGPRYNYNEQFF. Here the CDR3 DNA reads TGTGCCAGCAGACGTCTAGCGGGAGGGCCTCGTTATAATTACAATGAGCAGTTCTTC.